This T cell receptor beta chain came from a study of post-analysis software for immune sequencing data. Study background: Included courses were relapsing-remitting and secondary progressive multiple sclerosis; progressive-relapsing multiple sclerosis was also included.

The CDR3 has 14 amino acids. J lost 8 bases, V lost 5 bases, and 1 base had no gene match. CDR1 is ENHRY, CDR2 SYGVKD, per germline. TCR beta cDNA libraries included unique molecular identifiers. Roughly 470,000 cDNA molecules came from roughly 1 to 10 million T cells. TCRdb re-analysed the PCR reads in MiXCR, keeping a single row per CDR3 protein. The sample gives 750,000 to 950,000 distinct CDR3 sequences, 53% of which show up once; roughly 4.4% is in the top ten. Points on this clonotype: Its target is not known.

Notes on the study in general: Patients had higher frequencies than controls of a handful of TRBV segments, including TRBV5-6, TRBV5-1 and TRBV20-1. Controls' normalized Chao1 diversity significantly exceeded that of multiple sclerosis patients.

Sequenced: blood. This sequence joins TRBV10-3 and TRBJ2-1, with 15 bases lining up with TRBD2. This TCR was sampled from a girl aged 10 to 17 with multiple sclerosis. As DNA, the CDR3 is TGTGCCATCAGTTGGACTAGCGGGAGGGATGAGCAGTTCTTC. This translates into CAISWTSGRDEQFF.